This TCR beta chain was retrieved from a study of blood T cell repertoires in COVID-19 (TCRdb year 2020). As for the study more broadly: Collaborator samples came from the United States, Italy and Spain and covered acute and convalescent phases of COVID-19. The material from the prospective study consisted of cDNA or gDNA derived from T cells, B-cell-depleted T cells, or PBMCs. The dataset comprised deeply sampled blood TCRbeta repertoires from subjects exposed to, actively infected with, or recovered from COVID-19. The repertoires were made available in a free public database intended to serve as a resource for research on the immune response to SARS-CoV-2. The samples were drawn from the first 160 participants of the ongoing ImmuneRACE study and from 950 to 1,500 subjects provided by 6 global collaborators. Nearly every sample came with metadata listing a de-identified subject ID, COVID-19 status, age in years and sex. Where available, HLA class I and class II types were taken from metadata supplied by the sample provider and were not determined by assay-based typing.

Inclusive of the bounding cysteine and phenylalanine, the CDR3 is 14 residues long. The sequence is cut down to CDR3 DNA, 42 bases in frame from base 1. CDR1 LGHNT and CDR2 FRNRAP were looked up in the germline V gene. Clipping removes 6 bases from V and 0 bases from J, with 4 as the unmatched junction base count. Samples from volunteer blood donors who had recovered from COVID-19 were contributed by a second Seattle source. The collaborating institutions used their own protocols to collect whole blood in K2EDTA tubes. For TCRbeta analysis, collaborators shipped samples as frozen whole blood, isolated PBMCs, or DNA extracted from either of those sample types. What the study reported, not specific to this receptor: The quantity of clinical and demographic metadata differed by source and by participant and was supplied without curation.

TCRbeta CDR3 regions were amplified from genomic DNA by means of the immunoSEQ Assay, a bias-controlled multiplex PCR. On the authors' methods: Within the assay, amplification of reference gene primers was used to estimate how many nucleated cells each sample contained. Sequence reads were collapsed and filtered to measure the absolute abundance of every unique TCRbeta CDR3 rearrangement. Productive Simpson clonality was computed per sample as the square root of Simpson's diversity index over productive rearrangements. Here the immuneACCESS table is served through TCRdb, limited to in-frame sequences with V and J called. Missing clones are a known gap in these copies; in checked studies unresolved V genes cover under half, and the rest lacks a known reason. For V, J and clone size, that table is used; D and trimming come from the DNA. For this sample the table gives about 230,000 clones, of which 65% to 90% were detected only once. The top ten constitute roughly 1.4% of the sample.

On this clone itself: No antigen is known for it. No quality values exist for individual bases; no much larger clone is one base distant.

Sample: peripheral blood. This sequence was found in a woman in her thirties or forties who had recovered from COVID-19. The V gene is TRBV12-5 and the J gene is TRBJ1-1, with 7 central nucleotides matching TRBD1. CDR3 loop: CASGTTGLNTEAFF. The nucleotide sequence reads as follows: TGTGCTAGTGGCACGACAGGGCTGAACACTGAAGCTTTCTTT.